Below, 30 T cell receptor beta chains from the same sample are listed, as sequenced in a study of cytomegalovirus exposure and HLA in healthy donors. Researchers ran the PCR with 60 Vbeta and 13 Jbeta primers. TCRdb's table, derived via immunoSEQ multiplex PCR, lists solely in-frame clones and lacks some. Of about 130,000 clones in the sample, over 60% were seen once. Sequencing was carried out using PBMCs. The receptors here all came from a human donor in good health.

The J gene is TRBJ2-5, the V gene TRBV6-5; 9 nucleotides match TRBD2. The J call is doubtful: the DNA matches TRBJ2-7 better. Germline V gene sequence: CDR1 MNHEY, CDR2 SVGAGI. The CDR3 is 14 amino acids. The CDR3 DNA is TGTGCCAGCAGCATTAGCGGGAGCGCCTACGAGCAGTACTTC. Protein product: CASSISGSAYEQYF.

This clone occurred a few times. The chain recombines TRBV6-5 with TRBJ1-1, with 8 bases identical to TRBD1. V trimming: 6 bases; J trimming: 4 bases; junction bases outside the gene matches: 10. The V gene's germline CDR1 is MNHEY and CDR2 SVGAGI. This CDR3 is 15 amino acids long. CDR3 region: CASRVGQGASTEAFF. The CDR3, as DNA: TGTGCCAGCAGAGTTGGTCAGGGGGCGAGCACTGAAGCTTTCTTT.

The sample holds a few counts of this clone. The chain uses TRBV19 and TRBJ2-1; TRBD1 agrees at 7 bases. Germline V gene data show CDR1 as LNHDA and CDR2 as SQIVND (reference sequence). V lost 6 bases to trimming and J lost 8 bases; unmatched junction nucleotides: 7. This CDR3 has 13 amino acids. CDR3 DNA sequence: TGTGCCAGTAGAGCCCAGGGGGTCGATGAGCAGTTCTTC. This translates into CASRAQGVDEQFF. The full variable domain, rest sourced from reference TRBV19 and TRBJ2-1, is DGGITQSPKYLFRKEGQNVTLSCEQNLNHDAMYWYRQDPGQGLRLIYYSQIVNDFQKGDIAEGYSVSREKKESFPLTVTSAQKNPTAFYLCASRAQGVDEQFFGPGTRLTVL.

The chain couples TRBV19 to TRBJ2-3, with unresolved D. In germline, CDR1 is LNHDA, CDR2 SQIVND (reference sequence). Trimming took 4 bases from V and 0 from J, leaving 8 bases between them. The CDR3 spans 14 residues. Here the CDR3 reads CASSNRHSTDTQYF. In nucleotides, the CDR3 is TGTGCCAGTAGTAATAGACACAGCACAGATACGCAGTATTTT. The full variable domain, rest sourced from reference TRBV19 and TRBJ2-3, is DGGITQSPKYLFRKEGQNVTLSCEQNLNHDAMYWYRQDPGQGLRLIYYSQIVNDFQKGDIAEGYSVSREKKESFPLTVTSAQKNPTAFYLCASSNRHSTDTQYFGPGTRLTVL.

In this sample, this clone turned up once. The chain combines TRBV9 with TRBJ2-1; possible D gene TRBD2, 6 bases. The CDR3 extends over 12 amino acids. V was cut by 6 bases and J by 6 bases, with 10 bases left in between. Looked up from germline, CDR1 is SGDLS and CDR2 is YYNGEE. The CDR3 protein is CASTGVGNEQFF. The CDR3 coding sequence is TGTGCCAGCACGGGGGTTGGCAATGAGCAGTTCTTC.

V and J are TRBV28 and TRBJ2-1; 12 bases line up with TRBD2. Germline V gene sequence: CDR1 MDHEN, CDR2 SYDVKM. V shed 1 base, J shed 4 bases, and the junction held 2 bases outside the gene matches. The CDR3 totals 16 residues. The CDR3 here is CASSLYLAGGYNEQFF. The CDR3 DNA reads as TGTGCCAGCAGTTTATACCTAGCGGGGGGGTACAATGAGCAGTTCTTC. The full variable domain, rest sourced from reference TRBV28 and TRBJ2-1, is DVKVTQSSRYLVKRTGEKVFLECVQDMDHENMFWYRQDPGLGLRLIYFSYDVKMKEKGDIPEGYSVSREKKERFSLILESASTNQTSMYLCASSLYLAGGYNEQFFGPGTRLTVL.

This clone was seen repeatedly, ten times or more. The chain uses TRBV6-1 and TRBJ1-1; no definite D call. This CDR3 comprises 15 residues. Germline assignment: CDR1 MNHNS and CDR2 SASEGT. Between the trimmed V and J ends, which lost 1 base and 0 bases, there was a span of 9 bases. CDR3 DNA sequence: TGTGCCAGCAGTGAAGTCGGAGATTTGAACACTGAAGCTTTCTTT. Its translation is CASSEVGDLNTEAFF.

The rearrangement links TRBV21-1 to TRBJ1-2. TRBV21-1 is listed as a pseudogene. This CDR3 has 13 residues. This chain's CDR3 is CASSGTRAYGYTF. As DNA, the CDR3 is TGTGCCAGCAGCGGTACGAGGGCCTATGGCTACACCTTC.

This chain connects TRBV9 to TRBJ2-3, with 10 bases lining up with TRBD2. The germline V gene encodes CDR1 SGDLS and CDR2 YYNGEE. CDR3 length: 16 residues. Losses at the gene ends were 3 bases for V and 0 bases for J; bases not matched to a gene: 4. The CDR3 DNA is TGTGCCAGCAGCGCCCTAGCGGGGGTCAGCACAGATACGCAGTATTTT. Translating gives CASSALAGVSTDTQYF.

The gene calls are TRBV6-5 and TRBJ1-1, with TRBD1 as a possible D gene (5 bases). V lost 4 bases and J lost 7, with 16 bases in between. CDR3 length: 14 residues. Looked up from germline, CDR1 is MNHEY and CDR2 is SVGAGI. The CDR3 loop reads CASSLGRGRDEAFF. The CDR3 DNA follows: TGTGCCAGCAGTTTGGGGCGGGGACGCGATGAAGCTTTCTTT.

This chain links TRBV10-3 with TRBJ2-5, with TRBD1 identical over 7 bases. This CDR3 region has 14 residues. The germline V gene has CDR1 ENHRY and CDR2 SYGVKD. The V and J ends lost 2 bases and 2 bases, in that order; junction bases with no gene match: 2. The CDR3 nucleotides are TGTGCCATCAGTGAGACAGGGGTTCAAGAGACCCAGTACTTC. It is translated as CAISETGVQETQYF.

The chain uses TRBV18 and TRBJ2-1, with D unclear. The ends were cut back, 4 bases at V and 8 bases at J, with 15 bases in the middle. Germline loops: CDR1 KGHSH, CDR2 LQKENI. CDR3 size: 14 residues. CDR3 nucleotide sequence: TGTGCCAGCTCACTGGAGATGAGTAGCCATGAGCAGTTCTTC. Translation: CASSLEMSSHEQFF.

The rearrangement uses TRBV7-9 and TRBJ1-2; D gene uncertain. V lost 3 bases and J lost 6, with 17 bases in between. The CDR3 is 15 amino acids. Germline V gene data show CDR1 as SEHNR and CDR2 as FQNEAQ (reference sequence). CDR3 sequence (DNA): TGTGCCAGCAGCTTTTCTTTTAATGGCCCCGATGGCTACACCTTC. Translating it yields CASSFSFNGPDGYTF.

This chain uses TRBV12-5 with TRBJ1-1, with a possible D match to TRBD1 (6 bases). The V end was cut by 2 bases, the J end by 8 bases, with 12 bases between. Germline V gene sequence: CDR1 LGHNT, CDR2 FRNRAP. The CDR3 is made up of 13 amino acids. The CDR3 coding sequence is TGTGCTAGTGGTTTGTCCCTAGACAGGGAAGCTTTCTTT. The encoded protein is CASGLSLDREAFF. Together with reference TRBV12-5 and TRBJ1-1, the CDR3 gives the full variable domain: DARVTQTPRHKVTEMGQEVTMRCQPILGHNTVFWYRQTMMQGLELLAYFRNRAPLDDSGMPKDRFSAEMPDATLATLKIQPSEPRDSAVYFCASGLSLDREAFFGQGTRLTVV.

This clone was seen once. The chain links TRBV6-5 to TRBJ1-2; the D gene is possibly TRBD1 (6 bases). V was clipped by 8 bases and J by 9 bases, with 13 bases between them. CDR1 is MNHEY, CDR2 SVGAGI, per germline. The CDR3 extends over 11 amino acids. This CDR3 reads CASERDNRYTF. CDR3 coding DNA: TGTGCCAGCGAACGGGACAACCGCTACACCTTC.

There are a few counts of this clone. The rearrangement links TRBV5-6 to TRBJ1-2, with 8 bases aligning to TRBD1. This CDR3 has 13 amino acids. The germline CDR1 and CDR2 sequences are SGHDT and YYEEEE. Trimming removed 2 bases from V and 6 bases from J; junction bases left unmatched: 3. The CDR3 DNA follows: TGTGCCAGCAGCTTCAGGGGGCGAGATGGCTACACCTTC. Translation: CASSFRGRDGYTF.

V is TRBV21-1 and J is TRBJ2-7; the table's D call, TRBD2, has no DNA check behind it. TRBV21-1 is noted as a pseudogene. The CDR3 covers 15 residues. In DNA, the CDR3 is TGTGCCAGCAGCAAAGTGGGGACTGCAACCTACGAGCAGTACTTC. It translates to CASSKVGTATYEQYF.

V is TRBV18 and J is TRBJ1-1; unclear D gene. Trimming cost V 8 bases and J 1 base, with 5 bases left between them. Per the germline V gene, CDR1 is KGHSH and CDR2 is LQKENI. The CDR3 length is 11 residues. In DNA form, the CDR3 reads TGTGCCAGCGGCAAGAACACTGAAGCTTTCTTT. Translated, it gives CASGKNTEAFF.

The CDR3 sequence: CASLTEGGTEAFF. For the CDR3, the DNA is TGTGCCAGTCTCACCGAGGGGGGGACTGAAGCTTTCTTT. The chain links TRBV19 to TRBJ1-1, with D possibly TRBD1 on 6 matching bases. Germline CDR1 LNHDA, CDR2 SQIVND (reference sequence). The CDR3 sequence is 13 residues long. Between the trimmed V and J ends, which lost 8 bases and 5 bases, there was a span of 15 bases.

This clone was recorded only once. The V gene is TRBV7-9, the J gene TRBJ1-1, with D hard to call. This CDR3 is built from 13 residues. Germline V gene lookup returns CDR1 SEHNR and CDR2 FQNEAQ (reference sequence). Trimming took off 0 bases at V and 1 base at J, with 3 bases between the two ends. The CDR3 here is CASSLAGNTEAFF. For the CDR3, the DNA is TGTGCCAGCAGCTTAGCCGGGAACACTGAAGCTTTCTTT.

This chain connects TRBV10-3 to TRBJ1-6; D may be TRBD1 (6 bases). V lost 10 bases and J lost 0, with 10 bases in between. This CDR3 is built from 14 residues. Germline V gene data show CDR1 as ENHRY and CDR2 as SYGVKD. The CDR3 region has the DNA TGTGCCACCCAGGGGAGCTCCTATAATTCACCCCTCCACTTT. Translating gives CATQGSSYNSPLHF.

The chain combines TRBV4-1 with TRBJ2-5; D is possibly TRBD1 (5 bases). The germline CDR1 and CDR2 sequences are MGHRA and YSYEKL. This CDR3 comprises 15 residues. V lost 3 bases and J lost 0, with 11 bases in between. The CDR3 bases are TGCGCCAGCAGCCACTATTCAGGGCACCAAGAGACCCAGTACTTC. It codes for CASSHYSGHQETQYF.

On this clone: Relative to the germline gene, one junction end is altered; a read error may explain this. The rearrangement links TRBV2 to TRBJ2-1; D possibly corresponds to TRBD2 (5 bases). Germline V lookup: CDR1 SNHLY, CDR2 FYNNEI. CDR3 length: 12 amino acids. CDR3: CASSGGDSGFVF. CDR3 nucleotide sequence: TGTGCCAGCAGTGGAGGTGACTCGGGGTTCGTCTTC.

J is TRBJ1-2 and V is TRBV2; TRBD1 is a possible D gene (6 bases). V was cut by 5 bases and J by 2 bases, with 9 bases left in between. Germline V gene data show CDR1 as SNHLY and CDR2 as FYNNEI. The CDR3 has 13 residues. The CDR3 sequence: CASSRDKNYGYTF. The CDR3 region has the DNA TGTGCCAGCAGTAGGGACAAGAACTATGGCTACACCTTC.

The rearrangement uses TRBV6-5 and TRBJ2-1; D perhaps matches TRBD2 (5 bases). Germline CDR1 reads MNHEY; CDR2 reads SVGAGI. This CDR3 has 13 residues. The V gene lost 6 bases and the J gene lost 6 bases, with 12 bases spanning the gap. The CDR3 sequence is CASSELVGNEQFF. CDR3 sequence (DNA): TGTGCCAGCAGCGAACTAGTCGGCAATGAGCAGTTCTTC.

The V gene is TRBV6-5, the J gene TRBJ1-1; no reliable D call. Trimming took off 7 bases at V and 5 bases at J, with 17 bases between the two ends. From germline, CDR1 is MNHEY and CDR2 SVGAGI. The CDR3 contains 14 residues. The DNA for the CDR3 is TGTGCCAGCACCAGGACTCCCAGCAGGACTGAAGCTTTCTTT. Its translation: CASTRTPSRTEAFF.

The rearrangement uses TRBV28 and TRBJ2-7; 7 bases line up with TRBD2. Germline V lookup: CDR1 MDHEN, CDR2 SYDVKM. Losses at the gene ends were 4 bases for V and 1 base for J; bases not matched to a gene: 10. CDR3 length: 16 residues. CDR3 amino acids: CASSSQKRGGSYEQYF. In DNA, the CDR3 is TGTGCCAGCAGTTCCCAAAAGCGGGGAGGATCCTACGAGCAGTACTTC.

The chain combines TRBV28 with TRBJ2-2, with 9 bases that match TRBD1. CDR3 length: 16 residues. Trimming cost V 5 bases and J 4 bases; bases outside gene matches: 8. CDR1 MDHEN and CDR2 SYDVKM come from the germline V gene. The CDR3 reads CASSHRDRDSTGELFF. The CDR3 nucleotides read TGTGCCAGCAGTCACCGGGACAGGGATTCCACCGGGGAGCTGTTTTTT.

The gene calls are TRBV7-6 and TRBJ2-3, with 11 bases aligning to TRBD1. With V trimmed by 0 bases and J by 4 bases, 9 bases remained unmatched. CDR1 SGHVS and CDR2 FNYEAQ come from the germline V gene. The CDR3 totals 18 residues. CDR3 region: CASSLAPWTGGVADTQYF. The DNA for the CDR3 is TGTGCCAGCAGCTTAGCGCCCTGGACAGGGGGCGTTGCAGATACGCAGTATTTT.

The CDR3 sequence is CASSRTGVSYEQYF. The CDR3, as DNA: TGTGCCAGCAGCCGCACCGGGGTCTCCTACGAGCAGTACTTC. The chain uses TRBV5-5 and TRBJ2-7; possible D gene TRBD2, 5 bases. This CDR3 has 14 amino acids. The germline V gene encodes CDR1 SGHKS and CDR2 YYEKEE (reference sequence). V dropped 4 bases and J dropped 0 bases, with 11 bases sitting between them.